The clone carrying this T cell receptor beta chain has ten or more counts. Its antigen is unknown. TCRdb reprocessed the RACE reads with MiXCR, giving one entry per CDR3 protein. In the table there are approximately 120,000 distinct CDR3 sequences, 9.2% of which are singletons. The data were obtained in a study of human T cells and chemical hapten exposure. Across the whole study: All through the approximately 22-week study, the scalp of each patient received diphenylcyclopropenone doses weekly. Alopecia areata, totalis or universalis affected patients who were mostly female.

The CDR3 runs 15 residues. V dropped 6 bases and J dropped 8 bases, with 25 bases sitting between them. The germline V gene encodes CDR1 SQVTM and CDR2 ANQGSEA. General observations from the study: TCRs exceeding 1 in 1000 frequency stayed unchanged with DPC sensitization.

Time point meaning: patch test 2, 6 weeks after DPC sensitization. Sample treatment: therapeutic diphenylcyclopropenone sensitization with weekly scalp DPC. Prior to application of each patch test, blood was drawn. This chain connects TRBV29-1 to TRBJ2-5, with a possible D match to TRBD1 (5 bases). This material consisted of whole blood, taken in connection with sensitization to the hapten diphenylcyclopropenone (DPC). The receptor comes from a woman aged 40 to 50 with alopecia areata. Some clones in this sample may be carry-over from other donors' samples. The CDR3 region has the DNA TGCAGCGTCCTCGTAAGCCAGGGCCCACGGGTAACCCAGTACTTC. Translation gives CSVLVSQGPRVTQYF.